These T cell receptor beta chains were read from a single sample in a study of blood T cell repertoires in COVID-19. The table came from immunoSEQ multiplex PCR; TCRdb's copy has only in-frame clones and leaves some out. The table has roughly 150,000 clones, approximately 90% seen once; the top ten hold approximately 2.1%. The sample taken for sequencing was peripheral blood. All receptors derive from a man aged 50 to 59 who had recovered from COVID-19. CDR3s include the opening cysteine and the closing phenylalanine or tryptophan. The D gene is left open where the match is weak. Clone size is shown for a subset of rows, as once, few, many or a class of expanded clone.

j_gene: TRBJ2-3; abundance: -; d_gene: TRBD2; v_gene: TRBV6-4; CDR3nt: TGTGCCAGCAGTGACTCGCCGGGAGGGCGCGCGGATACGCAGTATTTT; CDR3aa: CASSDSPGGRADTQYF
j_gene: TRBJ2-7; abundance: once; d_gene: TRBD1; v_gene: TRBV19; CDR3nt: TGTGCCAGTAGTACGACCGGGACAGGGAGTTACGAGCAGTACTTC; CDR3aa: CASSTTGTGSYEQYF
j_gene: TRBJ2-1; abundance: -; d_gene: TRBD2; v_gene: TRBV4-1; CDR3nt: TGCGCCAGCAGCCAAGATCGCGTGGGACTAGCGGCGGGCTACAATGAGCAGTTCTTC; CDR3aa: CASSQDRVGLAAGYNEQFF
j_gene: TRBJ1-5; abundance: -; d_gene: -; v_gene: TRBV4-3; CDR3nt: TGCGCCAGCAGCCAAGAACGGGTAAATCAGCCCCAGCATTTT; CDR3aa: CASSQERVNQPQHF
j_gene: TRBJ1-6; abundance: -; d_gene: -; v_gene: TRBV5-1; CDR3nt: TGCGCCAGCAGCTTGACGGCAGGAGGTAATTCACCCCTCCACTTT; CDR3aa: CASSLTAGGNSPLHF
j_gene: TRBJ1-2; abundance: -; d_gene: TRBD1; v_gene: TRBV19; CDR3nt: TGTGCCAGTAGTGACCCGGGACAGGGGGCCGGTGGCTACACCTTC; CDR3aa: CASSDPGQGAGGYTF
j_gene: TRBJ2-5; abundance: -; d_gene: -; v_gene: TRBV5-6; CDR3nt: TGTGCCAGCACCGCTGCAGGTTTAGAGACCCAGTACTTC; CDR3aa: CASTAAGLETQYF
j_gene: TRBJ2-7; abundance: -; d_gene: -; v_gene: TRBV10-3; CDR3nt: TGTGCCATCAGTGAGTCAAGGGGAAGGGACGAGCAGTACTTC; CDR3aa: CAISESRGRDEQYF
j_gene: TRBJ1-2; abundance: -; d_gene: -; v_gene: TRBV14; CDR3nt: TGTGCCAGCAGCCAAGAAGGGGAAGGCTACACCTTC; CDR3aa: CASSQEGEGYTF
j_gene: TRBJ2-4; abundance: -; d_gene: TRBD1; v_gene: TRBV10-3; CDR3nt: TGTGCCATCAGCCCCGGACAGGGGGATAGCAAAAACATTCAGTACTTC; CDR3aa: CAISPGQGDSKNIQYF
j_gene: TRBJ1-2; abundance: -; d_gene: -; v_gene: TRBV29-1; CDR3nt: TGCAGCGTTGAAGACAACGGGATGAATGGCTACACCTTC; CDR3aa: CSVEDNGMNGYTF
j_gene: TRBJ1-5; abundance: once; d_gene: TRBD1; v_gene: TRBV27; CDR3nt: TGTGCCAGCAGTTTACGTCCAGGGGGGAATCAGCCCCAGCATTTT; CDR3aa: CASSLRPGGNQPQHF
j_gene: TRBJ2-7; abundance: -; d_gene: TRBD1; v_gene: TRBV18; CDR3nt: TGTGCCAGCTCACCCACCTCGGGACAGGGATCCTACGAGCAGTACTTC; CDR3aa: CASSPTSGQGSYEQYF
j_gene: TRBJ1-4; abundance: once; d_gene: -; v_gene: TRBV25-1; CDR3nt: TGTGCCAGCAGTGAGGGGGACACAATAACCGAAAAACTGTTTTTT; CDR3aa: CASSEGDTITEKLFF
j_gene: TRBJ2-7; abundance: -; d_gene: TRBD2; v_gene: TRBV7-2; CDR3nt: TGTGCCAGCCGACCGGGACTAGCGGGGGGGCCTGGCGAGCAGTACTTC; CDR3aa: CASRPGLAGGPGEQYF
j_gene: TRBJ1-4; abundance: -; d_gene: -; v_gene: TRBV7-2; CDR3nt: TGTGCCAGCAGCTTAGCAGACAGGACCGGGGAAAAACTGTTTTTT; CDR3aa: CASSLADRTGEKLFF
j_gene: TRBJ1-2; abundance: -; d_gene: TRBD1; v_gene: TRBV5-1; CDR3nt: TGCGCCAGCAGCTTGGGACAGGGCCTCACCTATGGCTACACCTTC; CDR3aa: CASSLGQGLTYGYTF
j_gene: TRBJ1-6; abundance: -; d_gene: -; v_gene: TRBV6-5; CDR3nt: TGTGCCAGCAGTTACCGGGGGACCAATTCACCCCTCCACTTT; CDR3aa: CASSYRGTNSPLHF
j_gene: TRBJ1-1; abundance: -; d_gene: -; v_gene: TRBV6-5; CDR3nt: TGTGCCAGCATCCTGGAGAGGGGGGGCACTGAAGCTTTCTTT; CDR3aa: CASILERGGTEAFF
j_gene: TRBJ1-3; abundance: -; d_gene: -; v_gene: TRBV6-5; CDR3nt: TGTGCCAGCAGTTACTACGGGGACTCTGGAAACACCATATATTTT; CDR3aa: CASSYYGDSGNTIYF
j_gene: TRBJ2-5; abundance: -; d_gene: TRBD1; v_gene: TRBV3-1/TRBV3-2; CDR3nt: TGTGCCAGCAGCCAAGGAACAGGGGGCCGAGAGACCCAGTACTTC; CDR3aa: CASSQGTGGRETQYF
j_gene: TRBJ2-3; abundance: -; d_gene: -; v_gene: TRBV6-5; CDR3nt: TGTGCCAGCAGTTACCAGACGGGTAATACGCAGTATTTT; CDR3aa: CASSYQTGNTQYF
j_gene: TRBJ2-5; abundance: -; d_gene: TRBD1; v_gene: TRBV7-2; CDR3nt: TGTGCCAGCAGCGGTACCGGGACAGGGGAGGAGACCCAGTACTTC; CDR3aa: CASSGTGTGEETQYF
j_gene: TRBJ2-3; abundance: -; d_gene: TRBD2; v_gene: TRBV5-3; CDR3nt: TGTGCCAGAAGCTGCCCACCACCCTGTCGGACTAGCGGGCTCACAGATACGCAGTATTTT; CDR3aa: CARSCPPPCRTSGLTDTQYF
j_gene: TRBJ1-2; abundance: -; d_gene: -; v_gene: TRBV19; CDR3nt: TGTGCCAGTAGTAACGGGAACTATGGCTACACCTTC; CDR3aa: CASSNGNYGYTF
j_gene: TRBJ1-2; abundance: -; d_gene: TRBD1; v_gene: TRBV6-4; CDR3nt: TGTGCCAGCAGCCCGGGACAGGGGGTTCGGGGCTACACCTTC; CDR3aa: CASSPGQGVRGYTF
j_gene: TRBJ2-7; abundance: -; d_gene: -; v_gene: TRBV10-3; CDR3nt: TGTGCCATCAGTGATGTTGGACGGACTTCCTACGAGCAGTACTTC; CDR3aa: CAISDVGRTSYEQYF
j_gene: TRBJ2-2; abundance: -; d_gene: TRBD2; v_gene: TRBV19; CDR3nt: TGTGCCAGTACCCCTTTAACCGGGACTAGCAACACCGGGGAGCTGTTTTTT; CDR3aa: CASTPLTGTSNTGELFF
j_gene: TRBJ2-7; abundance: -; d_gene: TRBD2; v_gene: TRBV27; CDR3nt: TGTGCCAGCAGTTCCCTAGCGGAACCGGCCTACGAGCAGTACTTC; CDR3aa: CASSSLAEPAYEQYF
j_gene: TRBJ2-5; abundance: -; d_gene: -; v_gene: TRBV5-4; CDR3nt: TGTGCCAGCAGCGACGTGACAGGATACGTTCAAGAGACCCAGTACTTC; CDR3aa: CASSDVTGYVQETQYF
j_gene: TRBJ1-3; abundance: -; d_gene: -; v_gene: TRBV2; CDR3nt: TGTGCCAGCAGTGAAGGCGGGGGCGTCTCTGGAAACACCATATATTTT; CDR3aa: CASSEGGGVSGNTIYF
j_gene: TRBJ2-2; abundance: -; d_gene: TRBD1; v_gene: TRBV7-2; CDR3nt: TGTGCCAGCAGCTTAGTTGGGACAGTGGCGAACACCGGGGAGCTGTTTTTT; CDR3aa: CASSLVGTVANTGELFF
j_gene: TRBJ2-3; abundance: -; d_gene: -; v_gene: TRBV19; CDR3nt: TGTGCCAGTAGTCCGGGAACAGATACGCAGTATTTT; CDR3aa: CASSPGTDTQYF
j_gene: TRBJ2-7; abundance: -; d_gene: -; v_gene: TRBV6-5; CDR3nt: TGTGCCAGCAGGTCCGGTCAGCAGTACTTC; CDR3aa: CASRSGQQYF
j_gene: TRBJ2-5; abundance: -; d_gene: -; v_gene: TRBV6-2/TRBV6-3; CDR3nt: TGTGCCAGCAGTGTGGACAGTCTCGGGCAAGAGACCCAGTACTTC; CDR3aa: CASSVDSLGQETQYF